This is a list of T cell receptor beta chains from one sample in a study of T cells expressing NK-cell markers. TCRdb reprocessed the 5' RACE reads, keeping one entry per CDR3 protein, no DNA. Its table records about 430,000 distinct CDR3 sequences. The sequencing sample was made of blood T cells: a sorted CD56 or NKG2C T cell subset, CD4+ or CD8+ T cells, or bulk PBMC T cells (not recorded which). Receptors were obtained from a woman in her forties or fifties in good health. Each CDR3 is given with its conserved first and last residue.

TRBJ2-3,14,TRBV30,CAWSVHPGTEGQYF
TRBJ2-7,14,TRBV7-8,CASSALAALYEQYF
TRBJ2-1,15,TRBV20-1,CSAKRPSGTWNEQFF
TRBJ2-1,14,TRBV20-1,CSARAKRIYNEQFF
TRBJ2-3,13,TRBV10-1,CASRGDRTDTQYF
TRBJ1-1,12,TRBV20-1,CSAFFGGTEAFF
TRBJ2-1,15,TRBV11-2,CASSSTSGRGNEQFF
TRBJ2-3,17,TRBV24-1,CATSDPSGTDSTDTQYF
TRBJ2-1,16,TRBV20-1,CSANVGATRSYNEQFF
TRBJ2-2,19,TRBV7-3,CASSLVRGTREGNTGELFF
TRBJ2-2,14,TRBV4-1,CASRGLASTGELFF